This T cell receptor beta chain was recorded in a study of early T cells in non-severe SARS-CoV-2 infection. As for the study in general: Chains were unpaired, as sequencing was done on bulk RNA from unsorted whole blood.

Concerning this clonotype itself: Its antigen remains unidentified.

The study's findings and limits: In VDJdb matching, anti-spike CD8 responses were favored while private and CD4 specificities went missing.

This CDR3 contains 12 residues. The germline V gene has CDR1 GTSNPN and CDR2 SVGIG (reference sequence). Between the trimmed V and J ends, which lost 2 bases and 9 bases, there was a span of 14 bases. MiXCR, run by TCRdb on the 5' RACE reads, gives a single entry per CDR3 protein. This table has tens of thousands of distinct CDR3 sequences, 9.3% appearing once. Sequencing was performed on whole blood. The sequence came from an adult who was a healthcare worker with PCR-confirmed SARS-CoV-2 infection or an uninfected control (not recorded which). The chain recombines TRBV30 with TRBJ2-7, with D possibly being TRBD1 or TRBD2 (5 bases each). The CDR3 sequence: CAWSPQGEGQYF. The CDR3 DNA sequence: TGTGCCTGGAGTCCTCAGGGAGAGGGGCAGTACTTC.